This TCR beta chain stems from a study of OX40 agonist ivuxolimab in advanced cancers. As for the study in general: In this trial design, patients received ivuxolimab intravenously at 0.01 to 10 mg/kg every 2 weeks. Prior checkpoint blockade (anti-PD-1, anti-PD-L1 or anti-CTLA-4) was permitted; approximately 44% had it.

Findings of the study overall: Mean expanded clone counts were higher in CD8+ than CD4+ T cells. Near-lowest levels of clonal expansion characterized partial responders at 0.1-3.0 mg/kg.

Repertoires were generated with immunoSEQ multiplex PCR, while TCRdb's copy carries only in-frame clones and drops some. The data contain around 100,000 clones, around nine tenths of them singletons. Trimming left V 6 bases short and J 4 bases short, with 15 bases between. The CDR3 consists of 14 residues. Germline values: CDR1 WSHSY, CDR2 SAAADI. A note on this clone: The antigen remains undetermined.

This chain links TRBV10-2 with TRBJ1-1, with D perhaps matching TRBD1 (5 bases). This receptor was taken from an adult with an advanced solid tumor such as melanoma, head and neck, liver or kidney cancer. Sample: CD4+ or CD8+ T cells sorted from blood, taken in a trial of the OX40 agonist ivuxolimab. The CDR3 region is CASRLGTSGTEAFF. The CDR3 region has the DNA TGCGCCAGCAGGTTGGGGACCAGTGGCACTGAAGCTTTCTTT.